These T cell receptor beta chains were read from a single sample in a study of breast tumors, draining lymph nodes, adjacent tissues. MiXCR, run by TCRdb on the multiplex PCR reads, gives a single entry per CDR3 protein. The table records about 300,000 distinct CDR3 sequences, 30% to 35% of them present only once. The source material was axillary lymph node tissue. These receptors originate from a female donor with breast cancer. Some clones in this sample may be carry-over from other donors' samples. Both conserved end residues are part of each CDR3. Each record gives: J gene, D gene, clone size, V gene, CDR3 protein, CDR3 DNA. A D gene is named only where the DNA matches it firmly. Size is omitted from some rows. Given values are once, few, many or a class for expanded clones.

TRBJ2-1	TRBD2	.	TRBV7-2	CASSLSAGAFSYNEQFF	TGTGCCAGCAGCTTATCCGCGGGAGCCTTCTCCTACAATGAGCAGTTCTTC
TRBJ2-3	.	many	TRBV7-9	CASSFLQRPGTDTQYF	TGTGCCAGCAGCTTTCTACAGCGACCCGGCACAGATACGCAGTATTTT
TRBJ1-1	.	.	TRBV5-1	CASSLDSGLLNTEAFF	TGCGCCAGCAGCCTGGACTCAGGGTTATTGAACACTGAAGCTTTCTTT
TRBJ2-2	.	many	TRBV6-4	CASSERGYTGELFF	TGTGCCAGCAGTGAGAGGGGGTACACCGGGGAGCTGTTTTTT
TRBJ1-5	.	.	TRBV19	CASKPLTGPGGGLQPQHF	TGTGCCAGTAAACCGCTCACGGGCCCCGGTGGGGGACTTCAGCCCCAGCATTTT
TRBJ1-2	.	few	TRBV24-1	CATSDSTQSRVHGYTF	TGTGCCACCAGTGATTCCACCCAGAGCAGGGTCCATGGCTACACCTTC
TRBJ1-2	TRBD1	.	TRBV5-5	CASSPGTATTDYGYTF	TGTGCCAGCAGCCCTGGGACAGCCACTACCGACTATGGCTACACCTTC
TRBJ1-5	.	many	TRBV4-1	CASSLKIRDSIQPQHF	TGCGCCAGCAGCCTGAAAATCCGGGACTCAATCCAGCCCCAGCATTTT
TRBJ1-6	.	many	TRBV6-2/TRBV6-3	CASSFGQSYSPLHF	TGTGCCAGCAGTTTCGGACAGTCCTATTCACCCCTCCACTTT
TRBJ2-1	.	.	TRBV11-2	CATSHEIAGEQFF	TGTGCCACCTCCCACGAAATTGCAGGGGAGCAGTTCTTC
TRBJ2-1	.	.	TRBV19	CASSGGYDEQFF	TGTGCCAGTAGTGGCGGGTACGATGAGCAGTTCTTC
TRBJ1-5	TRBD1	many	TRBV5-1	CASSLGGTGNQPQHF	TGCGCCAGCAGCTTGGGTGGGACAGGCAATCAGCCCCAGCATTTT
TRBJ1-2	.	many	TRBV25-1	CASSAPGLLNYGYTF	TGTGCCAGCAGTGCCCCGGGTCTTCTCAACTATGGCTACACCTTC
TRBJ2-1	.	many	TRBV5-6	CASSLGMRPEQFF	TGTGCCAGCAGCTTGGGGATGAGGCCTGAGCAGTTCTTC
TRBJ2-1	TRBD1	.	TRBV2	CTDRGRDTMQFF	TGTACTGACAGGGGGAGGGATACAATGCAGTTCTTC
TRBJ2-7	TRBD1	many	TRBV29-1	CSVGATGAYEQYF	TGCAGCGTTGGAGCGACAGGGGCCTACGAGCAGTACTTC
TRBJ2-7	TRBD2	many	TRBV29-1	CSARREWSYEQYF	TGCAGCGCGAGGCGGGAGTGGTCCTACGAGCAGTACTTC
TRBJ2-7	TRBD1	many	TRBV7-6	CASSLTGGFYEQYF	TGTGCCAGCAGCTTGACAGGGGGGTTCTACGAGCAGTACTTC
TRBJ2-1	.	many	TRBV19	CASRQNYNEQFF	TGTGCCAGTAGGCAAAACTACAATGAGCAGTTCTTC
TRBJ2-1	.	many	TRBV24-1	CATSVGFWAIWYNEQFF	TGTGCCACCAGTGTTGGGTTTTGGGCTATTTGGTACAATGAGCAGTTCTTC
TRBJ2-3	TRBD2	.	TRBV11-1	CASSLRLAGAADTRYF	TGTGCCAGCAGCTTAAGACTAGCGGGGGCCGCAGATACGCGGTATTTT
TRBJ2-7	.	many	TRBV29-1	CSAARGSSYEQYF	TGCAGCGCCGCCCGGGGGAGCTCCTACGAGCAGTACTTC
TRBJ2-2	.	many	TRBV25-1	CASMVGGADGELFF	TGTGCCAGCATGGTGGGGGGGGCTGACGGGGAGCTGTTTTTT
TRBJ1-2	.	many	TRBV6-5	CASRRQVLGGYTF	TGTGCCAGCAGGAGACAAGTGCTTGGTGGCTACACCTTC
TRBJ2-7	.	few	TRBV27	CASSKGRGLDEQYF	TGTGCCAGCAGTAAGGGGCGGGGTTTGGACGAGCAGTACTTC
TRBJ1-2	.	many	TRBV11-2	CASSLEGGSGVGYTF	TGTGCCAGCAGCTTAGAGGGTGGTAGCGGCGTAGGCTACACCTTC
TRBJ2-7	.	many	TRBV24-1	CATSSQFGDEQYF	TGTGCCACCAGTTCTCAGTTCGGGGACGAGCAGTACTTC
TRBJ2-2	.	.	TRBV6-5	CASRHTGTGELFF	TGTGCCAGCAGGCACACAGGCACCGGGGAGCTGTTTTTT
TRBJ2-6	.	many	TRBV20-1	CSARVIRSGANVLTF	TGCAGTGCTAGGGTCATCCGCTCTGGGGCCAACGTCCTGACTTTC
TRBJ2-5	.	many	TRBV24-1	CATSKLFGETQYF	TGTGCCACCAGTAAGCTGTTCGGAGAGACCCAGTACTTC
TRBJ1-6	TRBD1	many	TRBV11-2	CASRSGTGASYNSPLHF	TGTGCCAGCAGATCCGGGACAGGGGCCTCCTATAATTCACCCCTCCACTTT
TRBJ1-6	.	.	TRBV27	CASSLEPRPNSPLHF	TGTGCCAGCAGTTTGGAGCCGAGACCTAATTCACCCCTCCACTTT
TRBJ2-1	TRBD2	.	TRBV6-1	CANKLAGGLDNEQFF	TGTGCCAACAAACTAGCGGGAGGGTTAGACAATGAGCAGTTCTTC
TRBJ1-5	.	.	TRBV11-3	CAGRVGGADQPQHF	TGTGCCGGCAGGGTGGGAGGGGCCGATCAGCCCCAGCATTTT
TRBJ2-7	.	.	TRBV20-1	CSAGRSYEQYF	TGCAGTGCGGGGAGGTCCTACGAGCAGTACTTC
TRBJ2-2	TRBD1	many	TRBV12-3/TRBV12-4	CASRHPGQSYGELFF	TGTGCCAGCAGACACCCGGGACAGTCCTACGGGGAGCTGTTTTTT
TRBJ2-2	TRBD2	many	TRBV7-3	CASSLTGLAGVGNTGELFF	TGTGCCAGCAGCTTAACAGGCCTAGCGGGAGTCGGCAACACCGGGGAGCTGTTTTTT
TRBJ2-5	.	.	TRBV12-3/TRBV12-4	CASSFRVPEQETQYF	TGTGCCAGCAGTTTTAGGGTACCCGAACAAGAGACCCAGTACTTC
TRBJ1-3	.	many	TRBV2	CASSERQVSGNTIYF	TGTGCCAGCAGTGAAAGGCAGGTCTCGGGAAACACCATATATTTT
TRBJ1-2	TRBD1	.	TRBV28	CATRGGEGLGDYGYTF	TGTGCCACCAGGGGGGGAGAAGGGCTCGGTGACTATGGCTACACCTTC
TRBJ2-7	TRBD1	many	TRBV10-3	CAISGTGRTYEQYF	TGTGCCATCAGTGGGACAGGGCGAACCTACGAGCAGTACTTC
TRBJ2-6	.	many	TRBV12-3/TRBV12-4	CASSLYGTGKPGANVLTF	TGTGCCAGCAGTTTATACGGAACAGGGAAGCCTGGGGCCAACGTCCTGACTTTC
TRBJ1-2	TRBD1	.	TRBV9	CASSVGQGHYGYTF	TGTGCCAGCAGTGTGGGACAGGGACACTATGGCTACACCTTC
TRBJ2-1	.	many	TRBV5-4	CASSPDEGSEQFF	TGTGCCAGCAGCCCGGACGAGGGGAGTGAGCAGTTCTTC
TRBJ2-3	.	many	TRBV15	CATSRQLSTDTQYF	TGTGCCACCAGCCGACAGCTTAGCACAGATACGCAGTATTTT
TRBJ2-5	TRBD1	many	TRBV11-3	CASSPGTGDFQETQYF	TGTGCCAGCAGCCCTGGGACAGGGGACTTTCAGGAGACCCAGTACTTC
TRBJ1-2	.	many	TRBV29-1	CSGGNNGYTF	TGCAGCGGGGGAAACAATGGCTACACCTTC